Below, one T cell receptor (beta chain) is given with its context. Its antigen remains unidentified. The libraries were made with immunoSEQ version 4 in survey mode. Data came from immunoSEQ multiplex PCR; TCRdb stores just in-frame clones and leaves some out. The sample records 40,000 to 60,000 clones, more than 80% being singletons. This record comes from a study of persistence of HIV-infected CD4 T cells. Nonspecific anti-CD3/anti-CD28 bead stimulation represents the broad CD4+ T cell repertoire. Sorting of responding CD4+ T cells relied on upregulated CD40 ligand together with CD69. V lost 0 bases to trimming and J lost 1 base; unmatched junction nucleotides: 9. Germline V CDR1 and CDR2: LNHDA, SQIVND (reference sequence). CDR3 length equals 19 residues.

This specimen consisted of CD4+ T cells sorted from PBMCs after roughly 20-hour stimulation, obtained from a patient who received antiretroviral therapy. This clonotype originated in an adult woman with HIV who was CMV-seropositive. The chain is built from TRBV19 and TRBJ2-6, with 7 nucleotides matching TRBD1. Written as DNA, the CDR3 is TGTGCCAGTAGTATAGACGCCCCGAGACAGGGATCTGGGGCCAACGTCCTGACTTTC. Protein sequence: CASSIDAPRQGSGANVLTF. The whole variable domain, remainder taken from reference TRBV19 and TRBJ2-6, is DGGITQSPKYLFRKEGQNVTLSCEQNLNHDAMYWYRQDPGQGLRLIYYSQIVNDFQKGDIAEGYSVSREKKESFPLTVTSAQKNPTAFYLCASSIDAPRQGSGANVLTFGAGSRLTVL.